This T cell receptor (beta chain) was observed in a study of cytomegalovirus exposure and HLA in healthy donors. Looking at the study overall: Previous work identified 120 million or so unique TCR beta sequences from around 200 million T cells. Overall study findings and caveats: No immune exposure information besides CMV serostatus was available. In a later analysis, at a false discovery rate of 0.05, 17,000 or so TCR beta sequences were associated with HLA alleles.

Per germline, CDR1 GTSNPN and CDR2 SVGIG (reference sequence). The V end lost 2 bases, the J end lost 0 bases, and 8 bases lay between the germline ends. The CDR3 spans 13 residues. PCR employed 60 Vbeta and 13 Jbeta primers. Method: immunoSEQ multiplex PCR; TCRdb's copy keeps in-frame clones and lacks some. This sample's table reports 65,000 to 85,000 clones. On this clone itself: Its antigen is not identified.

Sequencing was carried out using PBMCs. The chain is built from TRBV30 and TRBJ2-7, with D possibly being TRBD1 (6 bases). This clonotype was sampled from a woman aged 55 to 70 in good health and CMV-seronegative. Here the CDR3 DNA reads TGTGCCTGGAGTCCGGGACACTCCTACGAGCAGTACTTC. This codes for CAWSPGHSYEQYF.